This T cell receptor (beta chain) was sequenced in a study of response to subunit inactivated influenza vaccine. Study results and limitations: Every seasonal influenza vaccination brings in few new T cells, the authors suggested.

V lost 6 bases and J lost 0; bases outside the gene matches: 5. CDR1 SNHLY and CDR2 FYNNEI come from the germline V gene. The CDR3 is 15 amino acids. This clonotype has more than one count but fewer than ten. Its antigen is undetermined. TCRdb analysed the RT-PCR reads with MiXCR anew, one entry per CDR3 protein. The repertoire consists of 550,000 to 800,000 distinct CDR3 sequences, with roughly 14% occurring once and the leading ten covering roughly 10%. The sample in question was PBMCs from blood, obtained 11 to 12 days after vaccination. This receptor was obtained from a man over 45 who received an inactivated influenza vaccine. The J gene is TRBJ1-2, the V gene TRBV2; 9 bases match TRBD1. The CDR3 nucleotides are TGTGCCAGCAGCGGACAGGGGCGAACTAACTATGGCTACACCTTC. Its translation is CASSGQGRTNYGYTF. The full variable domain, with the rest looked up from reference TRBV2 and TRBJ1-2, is EPEVTQTPSHQVTQMGQEVILRCVPISNHLYFYWYRQILGQKVEFLVSFYNNEISEKSEIFDDQFSVERPDGSNFTLKIRSTKLEDSAMYFCASSGQGRTNYGYTFGSGTRLTVV.